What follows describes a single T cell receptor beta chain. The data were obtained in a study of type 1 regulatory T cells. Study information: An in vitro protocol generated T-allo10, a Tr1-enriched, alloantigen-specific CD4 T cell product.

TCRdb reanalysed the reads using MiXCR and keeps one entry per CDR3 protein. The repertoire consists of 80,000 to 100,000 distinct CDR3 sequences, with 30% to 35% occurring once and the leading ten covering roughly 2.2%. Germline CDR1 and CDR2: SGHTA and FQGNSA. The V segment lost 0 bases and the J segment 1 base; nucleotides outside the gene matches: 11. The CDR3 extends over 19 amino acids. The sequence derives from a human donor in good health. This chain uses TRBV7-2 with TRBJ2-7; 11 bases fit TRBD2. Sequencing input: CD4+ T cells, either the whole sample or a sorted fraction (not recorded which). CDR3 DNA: TGTGCCAGCAGCTTAGCCCGTCTTACTAGCGGGAGTCGGTCCTACGAGCAGTACTTC. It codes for CASSLARLTSGSRSYEQYF.